The 13 T cell receptor beta chains in this list originate from one sample, sequenced in a study of blood T cell repertoires in COVID-19. Sequencing used immunoSEQ multiplex PCR; TCRdb keeps in-frame clones, though not all of them. The sample shows about 320,000 clones, about 84% of them seen only once. Sequencing input: peripheral blood. These receptors all come from a woman between 45 and 65 years old with acute or convalescent COVID-19.

V usage is TRBV11-3 and J usage is TRBJ2-3; D is possibly TRBD2 (6 bases). V gave up 0 bases and J gave up 2 bases, with 18 bases separating them. Germline CDR1 and CDR2: SGHNT and YENEEA. CDR3 length: 18 residues. CDR3 nucleotide sequence: TGTGCCAGCAGCTTAGAGGGGTCGGCGGGAACCCTCACAGATACGCAGTATTTT. Amino acids: CASSLEGSAGTLTDTQYF.

The gene calls are TRBV19 and TRBJ1-4; D ambiguous. The V end lost 3 bases, the J end lost 11 bases, and 16 bases lay between the germline ends. From germline, CDR1 is LNHDA and CDR2 SQIVND (reference sequence). CDR3 length equals 14 residues. The DNA of the CDR3 is TGTGCCAGTAGTATTAGCGGGTCCGAGAAGAAACTGTTTTTT. Its protein is CASSISGSEKKLFF. The complete variable domain, with remaining parts taken from reference TRBV19 and TRBJ1-4, reads DGGITQSPKYLFRKEGQNVTLSCEQNLNHDAMYWYRQDPGQGLRLIYYSQIVNDFQKGDIAEGYSVSREKKESFPLTVTSAQKNPTAFYLCASSISGSEKKLFFGSGTQLSVL.

The genes are TRBV14 and TRBJ2-7; 8 bases align to TRBD1. The length of the CDR3 is 14 residues. V shed 4 bases, J shed 1 base, and the junction held 3 bases outside the gene matches. Germline V gene lookup returns CDR1 SGHDN and CDR2 FVKESK. The CDR3 DNA is TGTGCCAGCAGCCCTGGACAGGGTTCCTACGAGCAGTACTTC. Amino acid sequence: CASSPGQGSYEQYF.

The chain couples TRBV4-1 to TRBJ2-3; D possibly corresponds to TRBD1 (5 bases). Trimming pared 6 bases from V and 2 bases from J, leaving 15 bases between. Germline assignment: CDR1 MGHRA and CDR2 YSYEKL. The length of the CDR3 is 15 residues. The CDR3 reads CASRYTAGITDTQYF. CDR3 nucleotide sequence: TGCGCCAGCAGATACACTGCAGGGATCACAGATACGCAGTATTTT.

This rearrangement joins TRBV28 to TRBJ2-3; the D gene is possibly TRBD2 (5 bases). Germline V CDR1 and CDR2: MDHEN, SYDVKM. CDR3 length: 14 residues. Trimming removed 5 bases from V and 0 bases from J, with 9 bases in between. The DNA of the CDR3 is TGTGCCAGCAGTGTGGTAGCGAGCACAGATACGCAGTATTTT. It encodes CASSVVASTDTQYF.

The chain couples TRBV28 to TRBJ2-7; D may be TRBD1 (6 bases). Trimming removed 6 bases at V and 3 bases at J, with 15 bases between. Germline values: CDR1 MDHEN, CDR2 SYDVKM. The CDR3 totals 14 residues. The CDR3 sequence is CASSPQQGGYEQYF. CDR3 bases: TGTGCCAGCAGCCCGCAACAGGGCGGCTACGAGCAGTACTTC.

The chain employs TRBV24-1 and TRBJ2-1, with TRBD2 identical over 8 bases. The CDR3 sequence is 17 residues long. Germline CDR1 is KGHDR and CDR2 is SFDVKD. V was pared by 4 bases and J by 0 bases, with 7 bases of the junction left unmatched. Here the CDR3 reads CATSETIAGSSYNEQFF. CDR3 coding DNA: TGTGCCACCAGTGAAACCATAGCGGGGAGCTCCTACAATGAGCAGTTCTTC.

This clone was detected a few times. V usage is TRBV5-1 and J usage is TRBJ2-6, with 9 bases aligning to TRBD1. V lost 2 bases, J lost 3 bases, and 12 bases stayed unmatched. Germline values: CDR1 SGHRS, CDR2 YFSETQ. This CDR3 has 19 amino acids. CDR3 DNA sequence: TGCGCCAGCAGCTTAACGGGACAGGGTCTTCTTGGTGGGGCCAACGTCCTGACTTTC. Translated: CASSLTGQGLLGGANVLTF.

The chain carries TRBV4-3 and TRBJ2-1; a possible D gene is TRBD1 (6 bases). The V end lost 3 bases, the J end lost 4 bases, and 19 bases lay between the germline ends. Germline V gene lookup returns CDR1 LGHNA and CDR2 YSLEER. The length of the CDR3 is 17 residues. CDR3 sequence reads: CASSHEGGQTGYNEQFF. The CDR3 DNA sequence: TGCGCCAGCAGCCACGAAGGAGGACAGACGGGTTACAATGAGCAGTTCTTC.

The chain has TRBV11-3 and TRBJ2-2; TRBD1 is a possible D gene (5 bases). Per the germline V gene, CDR1 is SGHNT and CDR2 is YENEEA. Between the trimmed V and J ends, which lost 1 base and 3 bases, there was a span of 9 bases. The CDR3 is made up of 15 amino acids. In DNA form, the CDR3 reads TGTGCCAGCAGCTTAGCTCAGGGCGACACCGGGGAGCTGTTTTTT. Encoded protein: CASSLAQGDTGELFF.

The CDR3 region has the DNA TGTGCCAGCAGCGTAGGTTATTTTCAAGAGACCCAGTACTTC. This gives the protein CASSVGYFQETQYF. The J gene is TRBJ2-5, the V gene TRBV9; no definite D call. V was clipped by 0 bases and J by 2 bases, with 8 bases between them. Germline V CDR1 and CDR2: SGDLS, YYNGEE. The CDR3 runs 14 residues.

This chain uses TRBV18 with TRBJ2-3; D is ambiguous. Germline CDR1 is KGHSH and CDR2 is LQKENI. V lost 1 base, J lost 0 bases, and 8 bases lay in between. CDR3 size: 15 residues. Written as DNA, the CDR3 is TGTGCCAGCTCACCACGAACAGTCAGCACAGATACGCAGTATTTT. It yields the protein CASSPRTVSTDTQYF.

V is TRBV18 and J is TRBJ2-1, with D maybe TRBD1 (6 bases). CDR1 KGHSH and CDR2 LQKENI come from the germline V gene. V was shortened by 2 bases and J by 13 bases, with 15 bases between the two germline ends. The CDR3 covers 13 residues. DNA of the CDR3: TGTGCCAGCTCACCAGGAGTGGGACAACCCCAGTTCTTC. Encoded protein: CASSPGVGQPQFF.